This entry features one T cell receptor beta chain sequence. Only in-frame clones appear in the TCRdb table, and some are missing; sequencing was by immunoSEQ multiplex PCR. The table records some 70,000 clones, about 81% of them present only once. If patients had autoimmune disease history or systemic immunosuppression, they were excluded. The germline V and J ends were trimmed by 0 bases and 2 bases, with 10 bases remaining between them. The CDR3 totals 15 residues. Germline V CDR1 and CDR2: LGHNA, YSLEER. These data come from a study of OX40 agonist ivuxolimab in advanced cancers. About the research overall: Dose-escalation patients were diagnosed with hepatocellular carcinoma, melanoma, renal cell cancer or head and neck cancer.

The J gene is TRBJ1-2, the V gene TRBV4-3; TRBD1 is a possible D gene (5 bases). The receptor was derived from an adult with an advanced solid tumor such as melanoma, head and neck, liver or kidney cancer. The source material was CD4+ or CD8+ T cells sorted from blood, sampled in a trial of the OX40 agonist ivuxolimab. Here the CDR3 DNA reads TGCGCCAGCAGCCAAGATCGGGGCACAAACTATGGCTACACCTTC. Amino acid sequence: CASSQDRGTNYGYTF.